The 30 T cell receptor beta chains reported below all come from one sample, sequenced in a study of T cells in Graves' hyperthyroidism and ophthalmopathy. There were TCR beta CDR3 regions amplified from RNA transcripts. HTBI primers drove first-round RT-PCR of the TCR CDR3. TCRdb re-called the multiplex PCR reads with MiXCR, one entry per CDR3 protein. The data contain around 620,000 distinct CDR3 sequences, 14% of them singletons. Sequences were obtained from blood. These receptors all stem from a young woman with Graves' ophthalmopathy.

This clonotype has ten or more counts. Mismatch with germline at one junction end may stem from a read error. This chain links TRBV28 with TRBJ2-1; weak D call: TRBD1 (5 bases). The V gene's germline CDR1 is MDHEN and CDR2 SYDVKM. The CDR3 covers 14 residues. This CDR3 is CASSFAGSYNGQFF. CDR3 in DNA: TGTGCCAGCAGTTTCGCAGGGTCCTACAATGGGCAGTTCTTC.

Ten or more counts support this clonotype. This rearrangement joins TRBV7-2 to TRBJ1-3; unclear D gene. Germline lookup yields CDR1 SGHTA and CDR2 FQGNSA. V lost 6 bases and J 3 bases, leaving 9 bases between the germline ends. The length of the CDR3 is 13 residues. The CDR3 protein is CASRRVDGNTIYF. DNA of the CDR3: TGTGCCAGCAGGCGGGTGGATGGAAACACCATATATTTT.

As regards this clonotype: A much larger clone sits a single nucleotide away, making a read error possible. Given the absence of the conserved phenylalanine or tryptophan at the CDR3 end, a read error is likely. V is TRBV9 and J is TRBJ2-5; no clear D. V lost 4 bases and J lost 2, with 9 bases in between. The CDR3 has 13 amino acids. The germline V gene encodes CDR1 SGDLS and CDR2 YYNGEE. The CDR3 nucleotides read TGTGCCAGCAGCTATGGGTCTCAAGAGACCCAGTACCTC. It yields the protein CASSYGSQETQYL.

There are a few counts of this clonotype. V usage is TRBV29-1 and J usage is TRBJ2-7; 9 bases are shared with TRBD1. CDR1 is SQVTM, CDR2 ANQGSEA, per germline. The CDR3 sequence is 14 residues long. Losses at the gene ends were 6 bases for V and 1 base for J; bases not matched to a gene: 7. CDR3 loop: CSVGTGLGSYEQYF. As DNA, the CDR3 is TGCAGCGTGGGGACAGGGTTGGGATCCTACGAGCAGTACTTC.

Many counts were recorded for this clonotype. The chain combines TRBV28 with TRBJ2-1; 10 positions agree with TRBD2. The CDR3 has 16 amino acids. Per the germline V gene, CDR1 is MDHEN and CDR2 is SYDVKM. Trimming took 4 bases from V and 4 from J; bases not matched to a gene: 7. The CDR3 protein is CASSSFPSGGYNEQFF. CDR3 coding DNA: TGTGCCAGCAGTTCGTTCCCTAGCGGGGGATACAATGAGCAGTTCTTC.

On this clonotype: Germline and junction disagree at one end, which may indicate a read error. The chain employs TRBV20-1 and TRBJ2-5, with TRBD2 identical over 11 bases. From germline, CDR1 is DFQATT and CDR2 SNEGSKA (reference sequence). This CDR3 spans 15 amino acids. CDR3 nucleotides: TGCAGTGCTAGGTCGACTAGCGGGATCCAAGAGACCCAATACTTC. Protein: CSARSTSGIQETQYF.

At least ten counts were recorded for this clonotype. This rearrangement joins TRBV28 to TRBJ2-3, with a tentative D call TRBD1 (6 bases). Per the germline V gene, CDR1 is MDHEN and CDR2 is SYDVKM. Trimming stripped 3 bases from V and 6 bases from J, with 10 bases between. CDR3 length: 13 residues. The CDR3 is CASSFWGPDTQYF. The CDR3 DNA reads TGTGCCAGCAGTTTCTGGGGGCCGGATACGCAGTATTTT.

This clonotype was picked up many times. The chain joins TRBV6-1 to TRBJ2-2; D is unresolved. This CDR3 comprises 15 residues. V lost 6 bases and J lost 1, with 12 bases in between. Germline CDR1 and CDR2: MNHNS and SASEGT. The CDR3 DNA reads TGTGCCAGCAGGTCGGATGGGGAGAACACCGGGGAGCTGTTTTTT. Protein: CASRSDGENTGELFF.

In its sample, this clonotype was seen many times. CDR3 sequence (DNA): TGCAGCGTTGAAAGGCCAGGCCAAGAGACCCAGTACTTC. This encodes CSVERPGQETQYF. The V and J genes are TRBV29-1 and TRBJ2-5; D gene uncertain. The CDR3 runs to 13 residues. V was cut by 2 bases and J by 1 base, with 8 bases left in between. Germline lookup yields CDR1 SQVTM and CDR2 ANQGSEA.

This clonotype has only a few counts. The V and J genes are TRBV20-1 and TRBJ2-7, with TRBD1 matching over 9 bases. V shed 0 bases, J shed 3 bases, and the junction held 15 bases outside the gene matches. CDR1 is DFQATT, CDR2 SNEGSKA, per germline (reference sequence). CDR3 length: 18 residues. CDR3 in amino acids: CSARDRYRGRGVLYEQYF. CDR3 nucleotide sequence: TGCAGTGCTAGAGATCGGTACAGGGGGCGCGGGGTCCTCTACGAGCAGTACTTC.

This chain connects TRBV10-2 to TRBJ2-7; D gene uncertain. Germline V CDR1 and CDR2: WSHSY, SAAADI. CDR3 length: 13 residues. V was cut by 7 bases and J by 0 bases, with 10 bases left in between. Here the CDR3 reads CASNDPNSYEQYF. The CDR3 nucleotides are TGCGCCAGCAATGACCCAAACTCCTACGAGCAGTACTTC.

This clonotype was observed a handful of times. DNA for the CDR3: TGTGCCAGTGGCTTTGGGACAGGGGTCGGAAACACCATATATTTT. Translation: CASGFGTGVGNTIYF. The gene calls are TRBV7-9 and TRBJ1-3; 10 bases are shared with TRBD1. CDR1 and CDR2 (germline): SEHNR, FQNEAQ (reference sequence). The CDR3 has 15 amino acids. After removal of 9 bases from V and 4 bases from J, the junction contained 9 bases not matched to a gene.

This clonotype came up many times. This chain uses TRBV11-3 with TRBJ2-1, with 12 bases identical to TRBD2. V was pared by 2 bases and J by 8 bases, with 10 bases of the junction left unmatched. From germline, CDR1 is SGHNT and CDR2 YENEEA. The CDR3 runs 17 residues. The CDR3 loop is CASSLRTSGIRWHEQFF. The CDR3 DNA is TGTGCCAGCAGCTTACGGACTAGCGGGATCAGATGGCATGAGCAGTTCTTC. The full variable domain, rest sourced from reference TRBV11-3 and TRBJ2-1, is EAGVVQSPRYKIIEKKQPVAFWCNPISGHNTLYWYLQNLGQGPELLIRYENEEAVDDSQLPKDRFSAERLKGVDSTLKIQPAELGDSAVYLCASSLRTSGIRWHEQFFGPGTRLTVL.

This clonotype was seen only a few times. The rearrangement joins TRBV5-1 to TRBJ2-1; D is perhaps TRBD2 (5 bases). Trimming cost V 8 bases and J 0 bases, with 12 bases left between them. The CDR3 loop spans 14 amino acids. Germline CDR1 is SGHRS and CDR2 is YFSETQ. The CDR3 DNA reads TGCGCCAGTTCATCCGGGGACTCCTACAATGAGCAGTTCTTC. It is translated as CASSSGDSYNEQFF.

This clonotype occurred many times. J is TRBJ2-7 and V is TRBV7-8; D perhaps matches TRBD1 (5 bases). The V gene's germline CDR1 is SGHVS and CDR2 FQNEAQ. The CDR3 sequence is 13 residues long. Trimming pared 4 bases from V and 3 bases from J, leaving 10 bases between. CDR3 nucleotides: TGTGCCAGCAGCTCCGACAGAAACTACGAGCAGTACTTC. Encoded protein: CASSSDRNYEQYF.

This clonotype was picked up a small number of times. The CDR3 DNA follows: TGTGCCAGCAGATCCATGGATGGGAGTCTCTACGAGCAGTACTTC. Encoded protein: CASRSMDGSLYEQYF. The V call is TRBV7-2, the J call TRBJ2-7; D is possibly TRBD2 (5 bases). The V gene lost 6 bases and the J gene lost 3 bases, with 18 bases spanning the gap. The germline gives CDR1 SGHTA, CDR2 FQGNSA. The CDR3 has 15 amino acids.

This clonotype has more than one count but fewer than ten. This sequence joins TRBV9 and TRBJ2-5, with D possibly being TRBD1 or TRBD2 (5 bases each). The CDR3 extends over 15 amino acids. V lost 5 bases and J lost 9, with 23 bases in between. The germline CDR1 and CDR2 sequences are SGDLS and YYNGEE. Here the CDR3 reads CASSRTGTPVGSQYF. CDR3 sequence (DNA): TGTGCCAGCAGTCGCACCGGGACCCCTGTGGGGTCCCAGTACTTC.

The chain carries TRBV15 and TRBJ2-5, with 14 positions matching TRBD2. V dropped 4 bases and J dropped 2; count of bases not matched to a gene: 9. Germline CDR1 LNHNV, CDR2 YYDKDF (reference sequence). This CDR3 comprises 18 residues. The CDR3 here is CATSTGTSGSNGQETQYF. DNA for the CDR3: TGTGCCACCAGCACGGGGACTAGCGGGAGTAATGGGCAAGAGACCCAGTACTTC.

In this sample, this clonotype turned up a few times. V usage is TRBV7-3 and J usage is TRBJ2-1; D gene unclear. Germline lookup yields CDR1 SGHTA and CDR2 FQGTGA. CDR3 length: 15 amino acids. V shed 3 bases and J shed 4 bases, with 13 bases lying between them. The CDR3: CASSFSASSYNEQFF. The CDR3 nucleotides are TGTGCCAGCAGCTTTTCAGCTTCCTCTTACAATGAGCAGTTCTTC.

This clonotype was counted at least ten times. The chain carries TRBV20-1 and TRBJ1-2; a possible D gene is TRBD1 (6 bases). There are 13 residues in the CDR3. The V end was cut by 5 bases, the J end by 2 bases, with 12 bases between. The germline CDR1 and CDR2 sequences are DFQATT and SNEGSKA (reference sequence). CDR3: CSAAGTNNYGYTF. CDR3 DNA: TGCAGTGCTGCAGGGACAAACAACTATGGCTACACCTTC.

This clonotype has at least ten counts. V usage is TRBV7-9 and J usage is TRBJ2-7, with 12 bases matching TRBD2. The ends lost 5 bases at V and 3 bases at J; junction bases unmatched: 2. Germline V gene data show CDR1 as SEHNR and CDR2 as FQNEAQ (reference sequence). CDR3 length equals 14 residues. The CDR3, as DNA: TGTGCCAGCAGCGTGACTAGCGGGAGCTACGAGCAGTACTTC. Translation gives CASSVTSGSYEQYF.

This clonotype has only a few counts. The J gene is TRBJ2-1, the V gene TRBV14, with TRBD1 as a possible D gene (5 bases). CDR1 is SGHDN, CDR2 FVKESK, per germline. The V end was cut by 1 base, the J end by 9 bases, with 13 bases between. This CDR3 has 14 amino acids. CDR3 sequence: CASSQAAGLGEQFF. The CDR3 DNA follows: TGTGCCAGCAGCCAAGCGGCAGGGCTCGGTGAGCAGTTCTTC.

This clonotype was seen more than once but under ten times. This chain joins TRBV18 and TRBJ1-2; TRBD1 is a possible D gene (6 bases). This CDR3 is 15 amino acids long. V was clipped by 4 bases and J by 10 bases, with 22 bases between them. Germline loops: CDR1 KGHSH, CDR2 LQKENI. This chain's CDR3 is CASSLVDRLVDYYTF. The DNA of the CDR3 is TGTGCCAGCTCACTAGTGGACAGACTCGTCGATTACTACACCTTC.

This clonotype was recorded many times. The J gene is TRBJ2-4, the V gene TRBV11-2; D not resolved. Germline-derived CDR1 and CDR2 are SGHAT and FQNNGV. The CDR3 is 13 amino acids. V lost 5 bases and J lost 7, with 12 bases in between. DNA of the CDR3: TGTGCCAGCAGCCCCACCTCACGGAACATTCAGTACTTC. Translating gives CASSPTSRNIQYF.

This clonotype appeared many times. The genes are TRBV4-3 and TRBJ2-3; D might be TRBD1 (6 bases). The CDR3 has 13 residues. The germline V gene has CDR1 LGHNA and CDR2 YSLEER. Trimming stripped 4 bases from V and 6 bases from J, with 11 bases between. This CDR3 is CASSLQRGDTQYF. The CDR3 nucleotides read TGCGCCAGCAGCCTTCAGAGGGGGGATACGCAGTATTTT.

In its sample, this clonotype was seen a few times. The chain employs TRBV7-2 and TRBJ1-2; 7 positions agree with TRBD1. CDR3 length: 14 amino acids. Germline V gives CDR1 SGHTA, CDR2 FQGNSA. V lost 5 bases, J lost 8 bases, and 11 bases stayed unmatched. In DNA form, the CDR3 reads TGTGCCAGCAGCCCGGGGACAGCGATCGTGGGCTACACCTTC. This codes for CASSPGTAIVGYTF.

V usage is TRBV12-5 and J usage is TRBJ2-1; D is undetermined. Deletions cut 5 bases from V and 8 bases from J, with 13 bases between. This CDR3 contains 13 residues. In germline, CDR1 is LGHNT, CDR2 FRNRAP. CDR3 residues: CASGLHQSYEQFF. In DNA form, the CDR3 reads TGTGCTAGTGGTCTCCACCAGTCGTATGAGCAGTTCTTC.

This clonotype was recorded at least ten times. One end of the junction fails to match germline, which may point to a read error. The chain employs TRBV6-1 and TRBJ2-1, with TRBD2 matching over 11 bases. Germline CDR1 MNHNS, CDR2 SASEGT. CDR3 length equals 15 residues. Written as DNA, the CDR3 is TGCGCCAGCAGCCCCGGGACTAGCGGCTCTAATGAGCAGTTCTTC. Amino acid sequence: CASSPGTSGSNEQFF.

With regard to this clonotype: A much larger clone lies a single base off, so this may be a read error. The rearrangement links TRBV12-3 or TRBV12-4 to TRBJ1-2, with D unclear. The CDR3 has 12 residues. This CDR3 is CASSWEGYDYTF. The CDR3 nucleotides are TGTGCCAGCAGTTGGGAGGGCTATGACTACACCTTC.

This clonotype showed up many times. The genes are TRBV6-1 and TRBJ2-1; 7 bases are shared with TRBD2. The CDR3 contains 13 residues. CDR1 and CDR2 from the germline V gene are MNHNS and SASEGT. V lost 7 bases to trimming and J lost 5 bases; unmatched junction nucleotides: 5. The CDR3 region has the DNA TGTGCCAGCAAGCGCGGGAGCGACAATGAGCAGTTCTTC. Translated: CASKRGSDNEQFF.